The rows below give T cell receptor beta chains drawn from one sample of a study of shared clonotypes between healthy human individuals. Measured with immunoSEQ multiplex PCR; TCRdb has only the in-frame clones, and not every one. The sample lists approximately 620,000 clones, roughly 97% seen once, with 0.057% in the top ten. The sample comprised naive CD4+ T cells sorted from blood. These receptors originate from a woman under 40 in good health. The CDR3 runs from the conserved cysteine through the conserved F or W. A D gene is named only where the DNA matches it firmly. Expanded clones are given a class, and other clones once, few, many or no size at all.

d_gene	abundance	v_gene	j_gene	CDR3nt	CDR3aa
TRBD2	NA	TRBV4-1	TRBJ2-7	TGCGCCAGCAGCCCCTTACCAGCGGGAATCTCCTACGAGCAGTACTTC	CASSPLPAGISYEQYF
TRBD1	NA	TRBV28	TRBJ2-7	TGTGCCAGCAGCCGACCGGGACAGGGGACAAGGCAGTACTTC	CASSRPGQGTRQYF
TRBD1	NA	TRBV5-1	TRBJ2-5	TGCGCCAGCAGCTCCGGACAGGCCCTCCAAGAGACCCAGTACTTC	CASSSGQALQETQYF
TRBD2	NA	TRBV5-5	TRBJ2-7	TGTGCCAGCAGCTTACTAGCGGAATCCTACGAGCAGTACTTC	CASSLLAESYEQYF
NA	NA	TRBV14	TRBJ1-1	TGTGCCAGCAGCCAAGTCAGGGCCACCGACATGAACACTGAAGCTTTCTTT	CASSQVRATDMNTEAFF
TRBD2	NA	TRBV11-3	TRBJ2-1	TGTGCCAGCAGCCTTAGCGGGAGCTACAATGAGCAGTTCTTC	CASSLSGSYNEQFF
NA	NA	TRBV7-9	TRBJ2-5	TGTGCCAGCAGCCCTTACAGGGATCCCGAGGAGACCCAGTACTTC	CASSPYRDPEETQYF
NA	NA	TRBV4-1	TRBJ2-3	TGCGCCAGCAGCCCTACATACGGGGCGCTGCAGTATTTT	CASSPTYGALQYF
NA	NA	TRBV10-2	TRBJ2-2	TGCGCCAGCAGTGACCAGGGTGCTACCACCGGGGAGCTGTTTTTT	CASSDQGATTGELFF
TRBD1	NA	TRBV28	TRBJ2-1	TGTGCCAGCAGTCCCCAGGGGGTCTCCTACAATGAGCAGTTCTTC	CASSPQGVSYNEQFF
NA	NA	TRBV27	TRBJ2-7	TGTGCCAGCTCCCTAAGCTCCTACGAGCAGTACTTC	CASSLSSYEQYF
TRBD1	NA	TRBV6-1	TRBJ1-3	TGTGCCAGCGGTACAGGGGGATCTGGAAACACCATATATTTT	CASGTGGSGNTIYF
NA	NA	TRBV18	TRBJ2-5	TGTGCCAGCTCACCCCTTTACCAAGAGACCCAGTACTTC	CASSPLYQETQYF
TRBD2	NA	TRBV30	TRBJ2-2	TGTGCCTGGAGTCGGAGCGGGAGGGGCGGGGAGCTGTTTTTT	CAWSRSGRGGELFF
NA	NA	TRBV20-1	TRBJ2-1	TGCAGTGCCAGCTTCAATCAGCAGTTCTTC	CSASFNQQFF
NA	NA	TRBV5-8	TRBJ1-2	TGTGCCAGCAGCCGGAGGGTAGGGGCCGGGGGCAACTATGGCTACACCTTC	CASSRRVGAGGNYGYTF
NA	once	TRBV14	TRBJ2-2	TGTGCCAGCAGCCCCCAGTACACCGGGGAGCTGTTTTTT	CASSPQYTGELFF
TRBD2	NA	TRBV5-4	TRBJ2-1	TGTGCCAGCAGCTTGGATAGGACTAGCCATTACAATGAGCAGTTCTTC	CASSLDRTSHYNEQFF
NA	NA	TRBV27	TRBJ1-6	TGTGCCAGCAGTACGGGGAATTCACCCCTCCACTTT	CASSTGNSPLHF
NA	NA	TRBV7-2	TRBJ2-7	TGTGCCAGCAGCTTTGAGGGCAGGGAAAAGTACGAGCAGTACTTC	CASSFEGREKYEQYF
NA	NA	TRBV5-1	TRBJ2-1	TGCGCCAGCAGCTTCTCCGGGACACCGGGGGGTGGTGAGCAGTTCTTC	CASSFSGTPGGGEQFF
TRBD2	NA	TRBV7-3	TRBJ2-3	TGTGCCAGCAGCCCCTCGGGACTAGCGGGAGGAGGCACAGATACGCAGTATTTT	CASSPSGLAGGGTDTQYF
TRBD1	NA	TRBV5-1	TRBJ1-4	TGCGCCAGCAGCTTGCTTGGGGACAGGGTGGAAAAACTGTTTTTT	CASSLLGDRVEKLFF
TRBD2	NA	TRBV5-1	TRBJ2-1	TGCGCCAGCAGCTTAAGTCTAGCGGGGAACAATGAGCAGTTCTTC	CASSLSLAGNNEQFF